Shown below are 16 T cell receptor beta chains from a single sample sequenced in a study of CD8+ T cells in alopecia areata. Sequencing used cDNA as its template, made by extracting RNA and reverse transcribing it. Only in-frame clones appear in the TCRdb table, and some are missing; sequencing was by immunoSEQ multiplex PCR. This set yields some 110,000 clones and no singletons; the top ten hold around 20%. Input material: lesional skin. The source is a C3H/HeJ mouse with alopecia areata. Strain haplotype (MHC): H2-k.

This clone was detected a few times. Gene names and germline match the mouse. The DNA ends 4 residues before the CDR3 does, and the rest of the CDR3 is filled in from the germline J gene. The chain carries TRBV19 and TRBJ2-3; the match to TRBD2 covers 11 bases. From germline, CDR1 is FNHDT and CDR2 SITEND (reference sequence). This CDR3 spans 14 amino acids. J was trimmed by 4 bases and V by 4 bases; bases with no gene match: 2. CDR3 sequence: CASSRDWGTETLYF. CDR3 DNA (partial): TGTGCCAGCAGTCGGGACTGGGGGACAGAA.

This clone was seen only a few times. Each gene name is a mouse one. Read sequence stops 4 residues before the CDR3 end, and the germline J gene provides the missing end. The chain combines TRBV13-3 with TRBJ2-4; the match to TRBD1 covers 11 bases. The CDR3 loop spans 16 amino acids. With 4 bases clipped from V and 0 bases from J, the junction kept 4 bases outside the gene matches. CDR1 and CDR2 from the germline V gene are NNHDY and SYVADS. Here the CDR3 reads CASSWDRGGSQNTLYF. The sequenced CDR3 bases are TGTGCCAGCAGTTGGGACAGGGGGGGGAGTCAAAAC.

Comment on this clone: TCRdb's protein and the DNA translation differ at residue 13; the protein here comes from the DNA. The gene names given are mouse names. Read sequence stops 3 residues before the CDR3 end, and the germline J gene provides the missing end. The chain employs TRBV13-3 and TRBJ1-3, with 10 bases lining up with TRBD1. CDR3 size: 16 residues. Germline values: CDR1 NNHDY, CDR2 SYVADS. Germline trimming cut 0 bases from V and 3 bases from J; bases unmatched to any gene: 3. The covered CDR3 bases are TGTGCCAGCAGTGATGCAAGGACAGGGGGTGGAAATACG. Residues: CASSDARTGGGNT. The complete CDR3 reads CASSDARTGGGNTLYF.

This clone has more than one count but fewer than ten. The gene names given are mouse names. The read ends 4 residues early relative to the CDR3; the germline J gene fills the gap. This sequence joins TRBV13-1 and TRBJ2-2; 8 bases map to TRBD1. This CDR3 has 15 residues. Germline trimming cut 0 bases from V and 5 bases from J; bases unmatched to any gene: 3. CDR1 is NSHNY, CDR2 SYGAGN, per germline. The CDR3 protein is CASSDGTGRTGQLYF. The CDR3 DNA, read in part, is TGTGCCAGCAGTGATGGGACAGGGAGGACCGGG.

This clone was observed a few times. The gene symbols are mouse symbols. The read terminates 4 residues before the CDR3 end, so the remaining end is supplied by the germline J gene. This chain uses TRBV13-3 with TRBJ1-4; D not resolved. The germline V and J ends were trimmed by 0 bases and 4 bases, with 10 bases remaining between them. The CDR3 spans 15 residues. Germline CDR1 NNHDY, CDR2 SYVADS. The covered CDR3 bases are TGTGCCAGCAGTGATGGGAGAGGACTCAACGAA. It codes for CASSDGRGLNE. The entire CDR3 is CASSDGRGLNERLFF.

As for this clone: All gene names here are mouse names. The CDR3 end lies 4 residues beyond the end of the read and is filled in from the germline J gene. The gene calls are TRBV13-3 and TRBJ2-7; a weak D match, TRBD2 (7 bases). The length of the CDR3 is 14 residues. The V end was cut by 5 bases, the J end by 3 bases, with 15 bases between. Per the germline V gene, CDR1 is NNHDY and CDR2 is SYVADS. The CDR3 spells CASSPRGAHYEQYF. The CDR3 DNA, read in part, is TGTGCCAGCAGCCCCCGGGGGGCCCACTAT.

This clone was recorded a few times. Gene names follow the mouse nomenclature. The read ends 4 residues before the CDR3 terminus; that terminus is restored from the germline J gene. The gene calls are TRBV13-1 and TRBJ2-5; TRBD1 is a possible D gene (5 bases). The CDR3 covers 14 residues. CDR1 is NSHNY, CDR2 SYGAGN, per germline. The V end lost 3 bases, the J end lost 1 base, and 9 bases lay between the germline ends. Partial CDR3 DNA: TGTGCCAGCAGTGCCGCAGGGTACCAAGAC. Amino acids: CASSAAGYQD. The whole CDR3 sequence is CASSAAGYQDTQYF.

A remark on this clone: The gene names here belong to mouse. The read finishes 4 residues shy of the CDR3 end, and the germline J gene is used to complete it. The genes are TRBV13-3 and TRBJ2-1; the match to TRBD1 covers 9 bases. The CDR3 has 19 amino acids. Unmatched junction bases numbered 12, after V lost 2 bases and J lost 0 bases. Germline CDR1 reads NNHDY; CDR2 reads SYVADS. The part of the CDR3 DNA that was read is TGTGCCAGCAGTGAAGGGACAGGGACGTTGATGGATAACTATGCT. Its translation is CASSEGTGTLMDNYA. The entire CDR3 protein is CASSEGTGTLMDNYAEQFF.

Concerning this clone itself: The gene symbols are mouse symbols. The sequence runs out 4 residues before the end of the CDR3; the remainder is reconstructed from the germline J gene. V and J are TRBV13-3 and TRBJ1-1; D is possibly TRBD1 (5 bases). The CDR3 is 14 residues long. The V and J ends lost 0 bases and 4 bases respectively, with 10 bases between them. Germline assignment: CDR1 NNHDY and CDR2 SYVADS. CDR3 bases read: TGTGCCAGCAGTGATGCAGAGACAGTCACA. This gives the protein CASSDAETVT. The full CDR3 sequence reads CASSDAETVTEVFF.

About this clone itself: These gene names are mouse names. The read stops 4 residues short of the end of the CDR3; the missing end is completed from the germline J gene. Distinct nucleotide sequences in the sample also encode this CDR3. The J gene is TRBJ2-3, the V gene TRBV1; TRBD1 aligns across 9 bases. CDR3 length: 16 amino acids. With V trimmed by 3 bases and J by 3 bases, 7 bases remained unmatched. The germline V gene encodes CDR1 NSQYPW and CDR2 LRSPGD (reference sequence). The CDR3 DNA, read in part, is TGCACCTGCAGTGCCACCCGGGACAGGGACGCAGAA. Protein sequence: CTCSATRDRDAE. The full-length CDR3 reads as CTCSATRDRDAETLYF. The variable domain in full, with the rest retrieved from reference TRBV1 and TRBJ2-3, is VTLLEQNPRWRLVPRGQAVNLRCILKNSQYPWMSWYQQDLQKQLQWLFTLRSPGDKEVKSLPGADYLATRVTDTELRLQVANMSQGRTLYCTCSATRDRDAETLYFGSGTRLTVL.

This clone turned up a few times. Any gene name here is a mouse gene name. The read falls 4 residues short of the CDR3 end, and the missing part is taken from the germline J gene. This chain joins TRBV1 and TRBJ2-3, with 11 bases that match TRBD2. The V gene's germline CDR1 is NSQYPW and CDR2 LRSPGD (reference sequence). The CDR3 has 16 residues. V trimming: 4 bases; J trimming: 0 bases; junction bases outside the gene matches: 3. Partial CDR3 DNA: TGCACCTGCAGTGAAGACTGGGGGGGGAGTGCAGAA. Amino acids: CTCSEDWGGSAE. The CDR3 reads in full as CTCSEDWGGSAETLYF.

A word on this clone: Genes here carry mouse names. The CDR3 end is not reached by the read, which stops 4 residues before it; the germline J gene fills it in. This CDR3 is also generated by other DNA sequences in the sample. The chain carries TRBV17 and TRBJ2-5; 9 bases match TRBD2. The CDR3 totals 13 residues. Germline lookup yields CDR1 MNHDT and CDR2 YYDKIL. CDR3 DNA (partial): TGTGCTAGCAGTACTGGGGGGGAAGAC. This sequence encodes CASSTGGED. The full CDR3 sequence reads CASSTGGEDTQYF.

This clone occurred a few times. Genes here carry mouse names. The read comes to an end 4 residues before the CDR3 does, leaving the germline J gene to fill in the end. J is TRBJ1-1 and V is TRBV1; 8 bases are a match to TRBD1. Germline trimming cut 0 bases from V and 3 bases from J; bases unmatched to any gene: 6. Germline assignment: CDR1 NSQYPW and CDR2 LRSPGD (reference sequence). This CDR3 spans 16 amino acids. CDR3 bases read: TGCACCTGCAGTGCAGATCCCGGACAGGGTGACACA. It specifies CTCSADPGQGDT. The entire CDR3 is CTCSADPGQGDTEVFF.

A remark on this clone: There is a difference at residue 12 between the TCRdb protein and the DNA translation, so the protein given here was translated from the DNA. Gene names and germline match the mouse. Read sequence stops 3 residues before the CDR3 end, and the germline J gene provides the missing end. This chain connects TRBV17 to TRBJ1-6; the match to TRBD1 covers 10 bases. TRBJ1-6 is placed among ORFs of uncertain function. Germline V gene sequence: CDR1 MNHDT, CDR2 YYDKIL. The junction had 4 bases not matched to a gene; V was cut back by 6 bases and J by 5 bases. This CDR3 region has 15 residues. The DNA read from the CDR3 is TGTGCTAGCAGGCCCGGGACAGGGGATAATTCGCCC. It encodes CASRPGTGDNSP. The CDR3, in full, reads CASRPGTGDNSPLYF.

This clone was recorded at least ten times. These gene names are mouse names. The read ends 4 residues early relative to the CDR3; the germline J gene fills the gap. V and J are TRBV13-3 and TRBJ1-4, with D possibly matching TRBD1 (5 bases). V lost 0 bases to trimming and J lost 4 bases, with 10 bases between them. CDR3 length: 15 amino acids. Germline CDR1 is NNHDY and CDR2 is SYVADS. The sequenced part of the CDR3 DNA is TGTGCCAGCAGTGATGCGGGGGGAATCAACGAA. Translated: CASSDAGGINE. The complete CDR3 protein is CASSDAGGINERLFF.

This clone was detected a few times. Gene names are mouse gene names. The CDR3 end lies 4 residues beyond the end of the read and is filled in from the germline J gene. The chain has TRBV12-1 and TRBJ1-2; the D is unclear. V lost 2 bases and J lost 0, with 9 bases in between. Germline V lookup: CDR1 SGHSN, CDR2 HYEKVE. This CDR3 region has 14 residues. Partial CDR3 DNA: TGTGCCAGCTCTCACAGAAAAGCAAACTCC. Its protein is CASSHRKANS. The entire CDR3 is CASSHRKANSDYTF.